The 11 T cell receptor beta chains below were found in one sample sequenced in a study of cytomegalovirus exposure and HLA in healthy donors. Both 60 Vbeta primers and 13 Jbeta primers went into the PCR. TCRdb's copy holds only in-frame clones and misses some; the assay was immunoSEQ multiplex PCR. This repertoire includes about 200,000 clones. Sequencing was done on a sample of PBMCs. Every receptor here comes from a girl aged 2 to 10 in good health and CMV-seropositive.

The rearrangement uses TRBV10-3 and TRBJ1-2, with a tentative D call TRBD1 (6 bases). Trimming left V 4 bases short and J 0 bases short, with 15 bases between. Germline CDR1 ENHRY, CDR2 SYGVKD. The length of the CDR3 is 16 residues. CDR3 bases: TGTGCCATCAGTGCCGAACAGGGTTCCTCTAACTATGGCTACACCTTC. It translates to CAISAEQGSSNYGYTF.

The rearrangement links TRBV19 to TRBJ1-2; 8 bases are shared with TRBD1. There are 15 residues in the CDR3. The V gene's germline CDR1 is LNHDA and CDR2 SQIVND (reference sequence). Trimming took 5 bases from V and 4 from J; bases not matched to a gene: 9. DNA for the CDR3: TGTGCCAGTAGTGCCGGACAGGGACAGCGCTATGGCTACACCTTC. It codes for CASSAGQGQRYGYTF.

The genes are TRBV11-2 and TRBJ2-1, with 14 bases that match TRBD2. The CDR3 contains 18 residues. V lost 4 bases to trimming and J lost 4 bases; unmatched junction nucleotides: 9. Germline V gene lookup returns CDR1 SGHAT and CDR2 FQNNGV. In nucleotides, the CDR3 is TGTGCCAGCAGCTCCTCCGGGACTAGCGGGAGTAGGTACAATGAGCAGTTCTTC. Encoded protein: CASSSSGTSGSRYNEQFF.

V is TRBV6-1 and J is TRBJ2-7; 8 bases are a match to TRBD2. V lost 4 bases and J lost 1; bases outside the gene matches: 3. In germline, CDR1 is MNHNS, CDR2 SASEGT. The CDR3 contains 14 residues. The CDR3 DNA is TGTGCCAGCAGTGTGGCTAGCGGGTCCTACGAGCAGTACTTC. Translation gives CASSVASGSYEQYF.

CDR3 sequence reads: CSALQETQYF. The DNA for the CDR3 is TGCAGTGCCTTACAAGAGACCCAGTACTTC. The genes are TRBV20-1 and TRBJ2-5, with D unresolved. Germline CDR1 is DFQATT and CDR2 is SNEGSKA (reference sequence). Trimming stripped 6 bases from V and 2 bases from J, with 4 bases between. The CDR3 extends over 10 amino acids.

The chain links TRBV5-1 to TRBJ2-5; D might be TRBD2 (6 bases). Germline V CDR1 and CDR2: SGHRS, YFSETQ. The CDR3 totals 14 residues. The ends were cut back, 7 bases at V and 2 bases at J, with 15 bases in the middle. Here the CDR3 DNA reads TGCGCCAGCGCCCCGGGAGAGGCTCAAGAGACCCAGTACTTC. Translated: CASAPGEAQETQYF.

The chain employs TRBV11-3 and TRBJ1-1; D remains unclear. The germline CDR1 and CDR2 sequences are SGHNT and YENEEA. The CDR3 covers 13 residues. V was shortened by 4 bases and J by 4 bases, with 10 bases between the two germline ends. The CDR3 protein is CASSSRHGTEAFF. CDR3 DNA: TGTGCCAGCAGCTCCCGACACGGCACTGAAGCTTTCTTT. The full variable domain, its missing parts supplied by reference TRBV11-3 and TRBJ1-1, is EAGVVQSPRYKIIEKKQPVAFWCNPISGHNTLYWYLQNLGQGPELLIRYENEEAVDDSQLPKDRFSAERLKGVDSTLKIQPAELGDSAVYLCASSSRHGTEAFFGQGTRLTVV.

The gene calls are TRBV5-1 and TRBJ2-5, with D uncertain. Germline V gene lookup returns CDR1 SGHRS and CDR2 YFSETQ. This CDR3 is 13 amino acids long. V lost 4 bases to trimming and J lost 2 bases, with 9 bases between them. The CDR3 loop reads CASSRAKQETQYF. Here the CDR3 DNA reads TGCGCCAGCAGCAGAGCTAAGCAAGAGACCCAGTACTTC.

The chain links TRBV4-1 to TRBJ2-1; the D gene is possibly TRBD1 (5 bases). This CDR3 comprises 13 residues. CDR1 and CDR2 from the germline V gene are MGHRA and YSYEKL. Trimming cost V 0 bases and J 12 bases, with 12 bases left between them. CDR3 nucleotides: TGCGCCAGCAGCCAAGAACCTAGGGGTGGGCAGTTCTTC. It yields the protein CASSQEPRGGQFF.

V and J are TRBV5-1 and TRBJ2-7; 14 positions agree with TRBD2. The trim removed 1 base at V and 2 bases at J, leaving 8 bases unmatched. The CDR3 covers 18 residues. CDR1 and CDR2 from the germline V gene are SGHRS and YFSETQ. Here the CDR3 DNA reads TGCGCCAGCAGCTTGTATCCGGGACTAGCGGGAGCAGCCTACGAGCAGTACTTC. Its translation is CASSLYPGLAGAAYEQYF.

This rearrangement joins TRBV5-1 to TRBJ1-1, with D possibly being TRBD1 (6 bases). The CDR3 runs to 17 residues. V gave up 0 bases and J gave up 1 base, with 16 bases separating them. Germline lookup yields CDR1 SGHRS and CDR2 YFSETQ. The CDR3 region has the DNA TGCGCCAGCAGCTTGGCCTTAAGTGCGGGGGCGAACACTGAAGCTTTCTTT. It is translated as CASSLALSAGANTEAFF.